The present TCR beta chain was sequenced within a study of regulatory T cells in long-lasting Graves disease (TCRdb year 2021). In terms of the full investigation: Persistent Graves' disease was defined as persistently positive TSH receptor autoantibodies together with antithyroid drug treatment for over 5 years. Antithyroid drugs had been taken for 8.5 to 11 years on average by persistent Graves' disease patients in the clinical cohort. TCR sequencing covered roughly 13 persistent and some 20 newly diagnosed Graves' disease patients, some 35 samples in total. This study used TCR sequencing and RNA sequencing of peripheral blood to compare persistent Graves' disease patients against newly diagnosed Graves' disease patients. The study was registered as a clinical trial and conducted in China. The research as a whole found: Sequencing and analysis were limited to the TCR beta chain. Only peripheral blood was studied, because thyroid tissue, the primary lesion, was inaccessible. Persistent disease showed preferential use of TRBV28, TRBJ1-2 and TRBJ2-5, whereas newly diagnosed disease favored TRBV20-1 and TRBJ2-1. The small sample size was acknowledged by the authors as a limitation that may reduce accuracy. Patients with persistent disease shared more public clonotypes (around 2,500) than newly diagnosed patients did (966). Compared with newly diagnosed patients, patients with persistent Graves' disease had lower TCR Shannon entropy and fewer highly expanded clones, which suggests clonal expansion.

This clonotype was detected ten times or more. Its antigen is unknown. Qualities for individual bases were not recorded, and no much larger clone is one base off. The receptor library was made with multiplex PCR. Sequencing took place on an Illumina HiSeq 4000. TCR beta libraries were built with iRepertoire HTBI primers and Arm-PCR amplification of CDR3 regions. Gel purification was performed on PCR products prior to sequencing. In the paper's pipeline: Gene usage analysis of CDR3 amino acid clonotypes used the approximately 56 TRBV and more than 13 TRBJ segments found across samples. COPE and FqMerger were used to merge filtered high-quality paired reads into contigs. BLAST was used to align contigs to the IMGT TRBV, TRBD and TRBJ reference genes, and CDR3 was defined following IMGT. Clonotypes above 0.1% frequency were classified as highly expanded clones. Shannon entropy served as the measure of repertoire diversity, while the Gini coefficient captured V-J evenness. A clonotype found in more than one individual was treated as public. TCRdb trimmed the raw reads at Q25, called clones with MiXCR and kept productive beta chains. Rows with one shared CDR3 protein collapse into an entry with the most common genes and DNA. In this record, the V and J calls reflect TCRdb's handling and not the investigators' own analysis. This sample lists about 430,000 distinct CDR3 sequences; 21% were detected once. The biggest ten clones account for 13% to 15% of the sample.

The germline V gene (reference sequence) provides CDR1 LNHNV and CDR2 YYDKDF. At the junction V is shortened by 5 bases and J by 4 bases; bases outside the gene matches: 8. The CDR3 numbers 14 residues from cysteine through phenylalanine. The entry retains the CDR3 DNA only, 42 bases that are in frame from base 1. The meaning of the sample's time point label: persistent/refractory GD, antithyroid drugs over 5 years with positive TRAb. RNA was extracted from PBMCs in TRIzol for both TCR sequencing and RNA sequencing. Graves' disease was diagnosed according to American Thyroid Association guidelines. Recruitment of patients was carried out at an endocrinology department in Xi'an, China. From each patient, around 9.3 milliliters of peripheral blood was collected into an EDTA anticoagulant tube. Ficoll Paque Plus density gradient separation was used to isolate PBMCs, and no further T cell sorting was done. RNA quality was checked with an Agilent 2100 Bioanalyzer and agarose gel, and concentration with a NanoDrop 2000.

The starting material was peripheral blood mononuclear cells (PBMCs), obtained when the disease was refractory, from a patient treated with antithyroid drugs. The chain links TRBV15 with TRBJ2-7; the junction holds 7 bases that match TRBD2. This sequence originates from a female donor with Graves disease. The sequence in DNA is TGTGCCACCAGCGACCGGGACTACGAGTACGAGCAGTACTTC. This yields the protein CATSDRDYEYEQYF.